This TCR beta chain was sequenced in a study of shared clonotypes between healthy human individuals. Study overall: The donors, a couple of women and a few men, were aged 18 to 49.

Cells designated naive CD8 were CD45RO-negative and were positively selected for CCR7, with terminally differentiated effector memory CD45RA+ cells excluded. The V end was cut by 1 base, the J end by 2 bases, with 14 bases between. Germline assignment: CDR1 KGHSH and CDR2 LQKENI. The CDR3 loop spans 17 amino acids. The authors distributed each subset's genomic DNA evenly over several immunoSEQ plates. Replicate sorted-subset PCRs were loaded with 150 to 250 ng DNA, 30,000 or so T cell genomes. How the authors handled the data: As immunoSEQ supplied junction-only sequences (without quality scores), filtering differed. Here immunoSEQ multiplex PCR was the method, and the copy in TCRdb shows in-frame clones only, minus some. V, J and clone size reflect that table, while D and trimming were determined from the DNA. The sample shows approximately 720,000 clones, 92% of them seen only once.

The chain carries TRBV18 and TRBJ2-2; possible D gene TRBD1, 5 bases. What was sequenced was naive CD8+ T cells sorted from blood. This TCR came from a man aged 25-45 years in good health. CDR3 region: CASSPQSDSLNTGELFF. DNA for the CDR3: TGTGCCAGCTCACCACAGTCAGACAGTCTTAACACCGGGGAGCTGTTTTTT.